This T cell receptor (beta chain) was sequenced for a study of cytomegalovirus exposure and HLA in healthy donors. General study findings and limits: In a later analysis, DRB1 alleles had the most associated TCRs; HLA-C alleles the fewest. Reportedly, TCR beta sequences accurately predicted HLA-A and HLA-B alleles in most subjects.

Primers for the PCR totalled 60 Vbeta and 13 Jbeta. Assay: immunoSEQ multiplex PCR; the TCRdb copy retains only in-frame clones and omits some. The repertoire holds fewer than 150,000 clones, with 78% as singletons. CDR1 and CDR2 (germline): SGHRS, YFSETQ. The CDR3 sequence is 14 residues long. The V end lost 4 bases, the J end lost 4 bases, and 15 bases lay between the germline ends. Concerning this clone itself: The antigen remains unidentified.

This TCR was recovered from a male donor in good health and CMV-seronegative. The sample consisted of PBMCs. The chain couples TRBV5-1 to TRBJ2-7; D is possibly TRBD1 (6 bases). CDR3 protein: CASSQLPDRYEQYF. CDR3 nucleotide sequence: TGCGCCAGCAGCCAATTGCCAGACAGGTACGAGCAGTACTTC.